This paragraph covers one T cell receptor beta chain sequence. Its specificity is not known. This CDR3 is 15 amino acids long. The germline gives CDR1 MDHEN, CDR2 SYDVKM. J gave up 2 bases and V 6 bases, and 5 bases lay outside the gene matches. This sample is part of a study of shared clonotypes between healthy human individuals. Produced via immunoSEQ multiplex PCR; TCRdb's table is partial and in-frame only. The sample has roughly 1,000,000 clones, approximately 80% seen once. Findings of the study overall: Around 5.3% of naive CD4 clonotypes were shared across a handful of donors. A small donor pool kept down the genetic and exposure-history diversity that was represented. Estimated richness values were generally larger in naive subsets than in memory subsets.

The sequence was obtained from a man younger than 35 in good health. Some clones in this sample may be carry-over from other donors' samples. This sequence joins TRBV28 and TRBJ2-7; TRBD2 aligns across 12 bases. What was sequenced was memory CD4+ T cells from PBMCs. Subset here: CD45RA-negative fraction. CDR3 nucleotide sequence: TGTGCCAGCAGCCATCGACTAGCGGGAGCCTACGAGCAGTACTTC. Its protein is CASSHRLAGAYEQYF.